These 7 T cell receptor beta chains were all obtained from the same sample, sequenced in a study of blood T cell repertoires in COVID-19. Here immunoSEQ multiplex PCR was the method, and the copy in TCRdb shows in-frame clones only, minus some. The sample contains about 350,000 clones, 89% of which appear only once. Material: peripheral blood. The receptor set was obtained from a woman aged 55-75 years with COVID-19, enrolled during active disease.

The chain has TRBV13 and TRBJ2-2; D possibly corresponds to TRBD2 (5 bases). Trimming cost V 7 bases and J 5 bases, with 11 bases left between them. The CDR3 is 13 amino acids. Germline V gene lookup returns CDR1 PRHDT and CDR2 FYEKMQ (reference sequence). CDR3 protein: CASTPGGTGELFF. CDR3 DNA: TGTGCCAGCACCCCGGGCGGGACCGGGGAGCTGTTTTTT.

V usage is TRBV7-3 and J usage is TRBJ1-1; no clear D gene. This CDR3 is built from 15 residues. The V end was cut by 1 base, the J end by 3 bases, with 12 bases between. CDR1 is SGHTA and CDR2 is FQGTGA in the germline V gene. Here the CDR3 reads CASSLRGGRDTEAFF. The CDR3 bases are TGTGCCAGCAGCTTAAGAGGCGGCAGAGACACTGAAGCTTTCTTT.

The chain couples TRBV2 to TRBJ1-1; D not certain. Germline V gene data show CDR1 as SNHLY and CDR2 as FYNNEI. The V and J ends lost 6 bases and 2 bases respectively, with 10 bases between them. The CDR3 is 13 residues long. The CDR3 protein is CASSSHRNTEAFF. The CDR3 DNA sequence: TGTGCCAGCAGCTCCCACAGAAACACTGAAGCTTTCTTT.

The V and J genes are TRBV5-1 and TRBJ1-2; D is unclear. Trimming pared 4 bases from V and 0 bases from J, leaving 13 bases between. Per the germline V gene, CDR1 is SGHRS and CDR2 is YFSETQ. The CDR3 spans 15 residues. CDR3 coding DNA: TGCGCCAGCAGCCCAAGCAGGCAGACTAACTATGGCTACACCTTC. It specifies CASSPSRQTNYGYTF.

Points on this clone: One end of the junction varies from germline; a read error may be responsible. V gene TRBV7-7 combines with J gene TRBJ1-6; D perhaps matches TRBD1 (6 bases). Per germline, CDR1 SSHAT and CDR2 FNYEAQ (reference sequence). The CDR3 consists of 20 residues. CDR3 sequence (DNA): TGTGCTAGCAGCTTAGGCGCGGTAACAGGGTCGGCCTCCTATAATTCACCCCTCCACTTT. It codes for CASSLGAVTGSASYNSPLHF.

The chain combines TRBV2 with TRBJ2-1, with 10 bases aligning to TRBD2. The germline V gene encodes CDR1 SNHLY and CDR2 FYNNEI. Germline trimming cut 6 bases from V and 6 bases from J; bases unmatched to any gene: 11. This CDR3 is 16 amino acids long. The CDR3 spells CASRNLAGARLNEQFF. The CDR3, as DNA: TGTGCCAGCAGGAATCTAGCGGGGGCCCGCCTCAATGAGCAGTTCTTC.

This chain uses TRBV7-2 with TRBJ1-4; a possible D gene is TRBD1 (5 bases). Trimming removed 1 base at V and 8 bases at J, with 14 bases between. Looked up from germline, CDR1 is SGHTA and CDR2 is FQGNSA. The CDR3 spans 15 residues. CDR3 residues: CASSLVAGPREKLFF. The CDR3 coding sequence is TGTGCCAGCAGCTTAGTGGCAGGGCCCCGGGAAAAACTGTTTTTT.